Included here is one T cell receptor (beta chain) sequence, with context. Original handling: Reference gene primer amplification gave nucleated cell count estimates. Generated by immunoSEQ multiplex PCR, the TCRdb table keeps only in-frame clones and is missing some. That table furnishes V, J and clone size, whereas the DNA furnished D and trimming. The sample holds 45,000 to 65,000 clones; less than 90% are singletons and the top ten take about 5.1%. The record originates from a study of blood T cell repertoires in COVID-19. Germline V gene data show CDR1 as SGDLS and CDR2 as YYNGEE. This CDR3 is built from 15 residues. V dropped 0 bases and J dropped 7 bases, with 13 bases sitting between them.

Sequencing was carried out using peripheral blood. J is TRBJ1-4 and V is TRBV9, with no clear D. The TCR comes from an elderly man in a cohort sampled during active COVID-19. CDR3 bases: TGTGCCAGCAGCGTAGATAACAGACCGACTGAAAAACTGTTTTTT. This encodes CASSVDNRPTEKLFF. Looking up the rest from reference TRBV9 and TRBJ1-4 gives the full variable domain: DSGVTQTPKHLITATGQRVTLRCSPRSGDLSVYWYQQSLDQGLQFLIQYYNGEERAKGNILERFSAQQFPDLHSELNLSSLELGDSALYFCASSVDNRPTEKLFFGSGTQLSVL.